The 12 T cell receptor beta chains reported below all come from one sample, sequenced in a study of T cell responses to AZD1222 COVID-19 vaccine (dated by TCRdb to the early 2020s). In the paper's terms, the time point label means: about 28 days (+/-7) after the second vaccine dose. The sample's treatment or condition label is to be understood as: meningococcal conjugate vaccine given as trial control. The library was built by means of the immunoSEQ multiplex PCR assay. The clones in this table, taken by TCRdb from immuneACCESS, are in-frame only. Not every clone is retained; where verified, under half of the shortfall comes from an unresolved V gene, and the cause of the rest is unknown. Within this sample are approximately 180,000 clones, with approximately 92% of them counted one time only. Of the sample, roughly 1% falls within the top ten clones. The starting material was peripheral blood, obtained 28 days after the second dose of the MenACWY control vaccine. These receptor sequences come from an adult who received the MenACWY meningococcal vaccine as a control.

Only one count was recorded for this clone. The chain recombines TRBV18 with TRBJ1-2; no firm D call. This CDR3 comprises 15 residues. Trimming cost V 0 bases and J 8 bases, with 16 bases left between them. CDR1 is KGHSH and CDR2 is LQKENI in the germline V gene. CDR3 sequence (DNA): TGTGCCAGCTCACCACCCGGGCAGAGGGTGGGAGGCTACACCTTC. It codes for CASSPPGQRVGGYTF.

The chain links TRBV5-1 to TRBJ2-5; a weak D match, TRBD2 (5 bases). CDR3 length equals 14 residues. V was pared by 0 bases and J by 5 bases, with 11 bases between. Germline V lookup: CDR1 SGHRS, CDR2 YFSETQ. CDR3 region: CASSLVRDGETQYF. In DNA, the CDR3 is TGCGCCAGCAGCTTGGTCCGGGATGGGGAGACCCAGTACTTC.

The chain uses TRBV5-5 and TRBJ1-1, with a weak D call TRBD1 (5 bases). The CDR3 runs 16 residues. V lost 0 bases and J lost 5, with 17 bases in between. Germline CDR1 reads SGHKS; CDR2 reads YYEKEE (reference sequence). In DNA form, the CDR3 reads TGTGCCAGCAGCTTGGTTTGGGGGGTAGGTGTGACTGAAGCTTTCTTT. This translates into CASSLVWGVGVTEAFF.

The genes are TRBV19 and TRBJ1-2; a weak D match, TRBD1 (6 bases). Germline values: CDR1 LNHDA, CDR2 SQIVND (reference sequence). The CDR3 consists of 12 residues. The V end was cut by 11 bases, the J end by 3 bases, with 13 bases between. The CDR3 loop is CAVRSGDYGYTF. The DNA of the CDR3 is TGTGCCGTTCGGTCAGGGGACTATGGCTACACCTTC.

The CDR3 nucleotides read TGTGCCAGCAGTACTCGACAGAACTATGGCTACACCTTC. Its protein product is CASSTRQNYGYTF. The chain uses TRBV28 and TRBJ1-2, with a tentative D call TRBD1 (5 bases). CDR3 size: 13 residues. Germline values: CDR1 MDHEN, CDR2 SYDVKM. Trimming removed 5 bases at V and 2 bases at J, with 9 bases between.

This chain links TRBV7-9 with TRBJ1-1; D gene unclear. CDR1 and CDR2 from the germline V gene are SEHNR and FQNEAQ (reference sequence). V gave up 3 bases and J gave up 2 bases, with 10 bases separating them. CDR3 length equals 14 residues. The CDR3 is CASSLQVTNTEAFF. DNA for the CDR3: TGTGCCAGCAGCTTGCAAGTTACTAACACTGAAGCTTTCTTT.

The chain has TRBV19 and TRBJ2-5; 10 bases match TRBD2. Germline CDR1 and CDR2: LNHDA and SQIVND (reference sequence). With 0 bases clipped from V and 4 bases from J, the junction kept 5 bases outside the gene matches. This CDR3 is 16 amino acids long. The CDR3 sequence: CASSIELAGTGETQYF. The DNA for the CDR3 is TGTGCCAGTAGTATAGAACTAGCGGGGACTGGAGAGACCCAGTACTTC.

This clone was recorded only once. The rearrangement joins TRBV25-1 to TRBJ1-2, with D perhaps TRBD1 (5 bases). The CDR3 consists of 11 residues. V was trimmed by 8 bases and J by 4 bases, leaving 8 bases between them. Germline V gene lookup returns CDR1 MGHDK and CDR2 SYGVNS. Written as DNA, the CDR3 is TGTGCCAGCGGGGGGAGCTATGGCTACACCTTC. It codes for CASGGSYGYTF.

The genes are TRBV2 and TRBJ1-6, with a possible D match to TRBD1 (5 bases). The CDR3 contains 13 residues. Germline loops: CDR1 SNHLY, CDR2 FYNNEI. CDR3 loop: CAGGSSYNSPLHF. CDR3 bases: TGTGCTGGGGGGAGCTCCTATAATTCACCCCTCCACTTT.

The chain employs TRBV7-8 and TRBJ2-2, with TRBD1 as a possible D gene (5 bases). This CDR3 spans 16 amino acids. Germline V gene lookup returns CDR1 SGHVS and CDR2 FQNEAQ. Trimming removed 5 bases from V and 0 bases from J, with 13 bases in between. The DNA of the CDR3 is TGTGCCAGCAGCGTCGACAGAGCCTCGAACACCGGGGAGCTGTTTTTT. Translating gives CASSVDRASNTGELFF.

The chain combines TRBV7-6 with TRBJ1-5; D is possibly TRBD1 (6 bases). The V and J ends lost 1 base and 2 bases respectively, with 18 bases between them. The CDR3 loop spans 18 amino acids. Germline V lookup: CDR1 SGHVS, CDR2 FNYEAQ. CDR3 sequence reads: CASSLGGGASSGNQPQHF. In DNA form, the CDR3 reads TGTGCCAGCAGCTTAGGTGGGGGCGCGAGTAGTGGCAATCAGCCCCAGCATTTT.

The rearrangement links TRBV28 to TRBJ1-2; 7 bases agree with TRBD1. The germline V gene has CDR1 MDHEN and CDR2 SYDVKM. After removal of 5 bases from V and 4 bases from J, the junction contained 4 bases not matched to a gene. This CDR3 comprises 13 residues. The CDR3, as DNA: TGTGCCAGCAGTGAACAGGGGCGCTATGGCTACACCTTC. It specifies CASSEQGRYGYTF.